The 9 T cell receptor beta chains reported below all come from one sample, sequenced in a study of blood T cells in healthy people across ages. For the second PCR, which ran for about 7 to 11 cycles, a sample-barcoded 5' primer and a J-beta primer mix were used. TCRdb used MiXCR to reprocess the 5' RACE reads, holding one entry per CDR3 protein. The sample lists hundreds of thousands of distinct CDR3 sequences, about 56% seen once, with about 26% in the top ten. Sequencing was performed on blood. All receptors derive from a man aged 40-49 years in good health.

With regard to this clonotype: One end of the junction does not line up with germline, which may come from a read error. The rearrangement uses TRBV20-1 and TRBJ1-4, with D possibly being TRBD1 (5 bases). The germline V gene has CDR1 DFQATT and CDR2 SNEGSKA (reference sequence). The CDR3 has 12 amino acids. CDR3 in amino acids: CRARRTGEKLFF. The CDR3, as DNA: TGCAGGGCTAGACGTACAGGTGAAAAACTGTTTTTT.

This clonotype was seen only a few times. V is TRBV20-1 and J is TRBJ2-5, with D possibly TRBD2 on 6 matching bases. The CDR3 length is 15 residues. Trimming removed 0 bases at V and 1 base at J, with 12 bases between. From germline, CDR1 is DFQATT and CDR2 SNEGSKA (reference sequence). The CDR3 DNA is TGCAGTGCTAGAGATCCAGAGCGGGCCCAAGAGACCCAGTACTTC. Protein sequence: CSARDPERAQETQYF.

The chain employs TRBV3-1 and TRBJ2-5, with no clear D. Germline values: CDR1 LGHDT, CDR2 YNNKEL (reference sequence). This CDR3 has 14 amino acids. V was shortened by 1 base and J by 1 base, with 7 bases between the two germline ends. The CDR3 region is CASSQVGVQETQYF. CDR3 DNA sequence: TGTGCCAGCAGCCAAGTCGGAGTCCAAGAGACCCAGTACTTC.

This clonotype was detected a few times. J is TRBJ2-5 and V is TRBV12-3 or TRBV12-4, with TRBD2 matching 10 bases. The CDR3 contains 15 residues. The J segment lost 5 bases and the V segment lost 3 bases, leaving 6 bases of the junction unmatched. The CDR3 coding sequence is TGTGCCAGCAGTTTCACTGCTAGCGGGGGTGAGACCCAGTACTTC. Its translation is CASSFTASGGETQYF.

This clonotype has a handful of counts. The V and J genes are TRBV29-1 and TRBJ2-3; 11 nucleotides line up with TRBD2. Trimming at V came to 6 bases and at J to 0 bases, leaving 5 bases not matched to a gene. The CDR3 covers 15 residues. In germline, CDR1 is SQVTM, CDR2 ANQGSEA. The CDR3 region is CSVAGTSGSTDTQYF. In nucleotides, the CDR3 is TGCAGCGTCGCCGGGACTAGCGGAAGCACAGATACGCAGTATTTT.

The chain employs TRBV9 and TRBJ2-2; D is ambiguous. The CDR3 is made up of 17 amino acids. Germline V gene data show CDR1 as SGDLS and CDR2 as YYNGEE. Trimming left V 1 base short and J 5 bases short, with 18 bases between. The chain's CDR3 is CASSVNFETPSTGELFF. CDR3 DNA: TGTGCCAGCAGCGTAAACTTTGAGACCCCCAGTACCGGGGAGCTGTTTTTT.

In this sample, this clonotype turned up a few times. The CDR3 sequence is CASSTHNQETQYF. The CDR3 region has the DNA TGTGCCAGCAGCACGCACAATCAAGAGACCCAGTACTTC. The rearrangement links TRBV7-6 to TRBJ2-5; D gene unclear. Germline CDR1 is SGHVS and CDR2 is FNYEAQ. V lost 5 bases, J lost 2 bases, and 9 bases lay in between. The CDR3 has 13 residues.

The V gene is TRBV29-1, the J gene TRBJ2-6; perhaps D is TRBD1 or TRBD2 (5 bases each). This CDR3 is 18 amino acids long. The germline CDR1 and CDR2 sequences are SQVTM and ANQGSEA. The V end was cut by 0 bases, the J end by 0 bases, with 15 bases between. This CDR3 reads CSVEDLGTANSGANVLTF. The CDR3 DNA follows: TGCAGCGTTGAAGATTTAGGGACCGCTAACTCTGGGGCCAACGTCCTGACTTTC.

This clonotype was seen only once. The V gene is TRBV15, the J gene TRBJ1-6; 12 bases agree with TRBD1. Germline values: CDR1 LNHNV, CDR2 YYDKDF (reference sequence). The CDR3 is made up of 16 amino acids. Trimming took 8 bases from V and 6 from J; bases not matched to a gene: 8. This CDR3 is CATHTPGQGANSPLHF. CDR3 nucleotides: TGTGCCACCCATACTCCGGGACAGGGGGCTAATTCACCCCTCCACTTT.